These 32 T cell receptor beta chains originate from one sample sequenced in a study of neoadjuvant anti-PD-1 for oral cavity cancer. Data came from immunoSEQ multiplex PCR; TCRdb stores just in-frame clones and leaves some out. Of under 7,500 clones listed, 55% are singletons. Time point noted: after neoadjuvant nivolumab, at surgical resection. Material: tumor tissue, obtained after nivolumab (anti-PD-1) treatment. All receptors come from a person between 40 and 80 years old with oral cavity squamous cell carcinoma.

This clone was found a few times. The rearrangement uses TRBV7-6 and TRBJ2-5, with D hard to call. The CDR3 is 15 amino acids. Germline-derived CDR1 and CDR2 are SGHVS and FNYEAQ. Trimming stripped 2 bases from V and 4 bases from J, with 14 bases between. The CDR3 reads CASSLRTTTGETQYF. In DNA, the CDR3 is TGTGCCAGCAGCTTAAGGACCACCACGGGAGAGACCCAGTACTTC.

This clone was recorded a few times. The chain is built from TRBV6-5 and TRBJ2-2; perhaps TRBD2 as D (5 bases). Germline-derived CDR1 and CDR2 are MNHEY and SVGAGI. The CDR3 runs 14 residues. Trimming shortened V by 7 bases and J by 1 base, and 10 bases separated the two germline ends. CDR3 nucleotide sequence: TGTGCCAGCAAGAAGCGGAGGAACACCGGGGAGCTGTTTTTT. The encoded protein is CASKKRRNTGELFF.

The CDR3 DNA follows: TGTGCCACCTCGGTCGCCAGCACAGATACGCAGTATTTT. Amino acid sequence: CATSVASTDTQYF. The chain employs TRBV15 and TRBJ2-3; D not certain. The CDR3 is 13 amino acids. Germline CDR1 and CDR2: LNHNV and YYDKDF (reference sequence). Trimming cost V 8 bases and J 0 bases, with 9 bases left between them.

This chain joins TRBV2 and TRBJ2-7; 9 bases agree with TRBD2. Per the germline V gene, CDR1 is SNHLY and CDR2 is FYNNEI. The CDR3 spans 14 residues. V lost 5 bases and J lost 0; bases outside the gene matches: 2. CDR3 bases: TGTGCCAGCAGTACTAGCGGGCTCTCCTACGAGCAGTACTTC. The encoded protein is CASSTSGLSYEQYF. Full variable domain (outside the CDR3, taken from reference TRBV2 and TRBJ2-7): EPEVTQTPSHQVTQMGQEVILRCVPISNHLYFYWYRQILGQKVEFLVSFYNNEISEKSEIFDDQFSVERPDGSNFTLKIRSTKLEDSAMYFCASSTSGLSYEQYFGPGTRLTVT.

The chain joins TRBV5-1 to TRBJ2-2; 9 nucleotides align to TRBD1. The J segment lost 7 bases and the V segment lost 2 bases, leaving 6 bases of the junction unmatched. CDR3 length: 15 residues. Germline lookup yields CDR1 SGHRS and CDR2 YFSETQ. DNA for the CDR3: TGCGCCAGCAGCTTCACAGGGGGCGCGAACGGGGAGCTGTTTTTT. As protein: CASSFTGGANGELFF.

This clone was counted between two and nine times. The chain has TRBV7-9 and TRBJ1-2; D gene unclear. Trimming pared 6 bases from V and 1 base from J, leaving 9 bases between. Germline assignment: CDR1 SEHNR and CDR2 FQNEAQ (reference sequence). This CDR3 is built from 13 residues. The CDR3 DNA sequence: TGTGCCAGCAGGATGGAGATTAACTATGGCTACACCTTC. Translated: CASRMEINYGYTF.

This clone was seen more than once but under ten times. The rearrangement uses TRBV18 and TRBJ2-5; D is perhaps TRBD1 or TRBD2 (5 bases each). CDR3 size: 17 residues. V was cut by 1 base and J by 2 bases, with 17 bases left in between. CDR1 and CDR2 (germline): KGHSH, LQKENI. The CDR3 nucleotides read TGTGCCAGCTCACCACGGGCCTTCGGGACCGGACAAGAGACCCAGTACTTC. Amino acid sequence: CASSPRAFGTGQETQYF.

The rearrangement links TRBV25-1 to TRBJ1-1; possible D gene TRBD1, 6 bases. CDR1 is MGHDK and CDR2 is SYGVNS in the germline V gene. The CDR3 length is 14 residues. The ends were cut back, 5 bases at V and 5 bases at J, with 15 bases in the middle. The CDR3 DNA sequence: TGTGCCAGCAGTCCACAGGGCCGGGGGACTGAAGCTTTCTTT. Protein product: CASSPQGRGTEAFF.

The J gene is TRBJ1-1, the V gene TRBV28; D is unclear. Germline V gives CDR1 MDHEN, CDR2 SYDVKM. This CDR3 is 14 amino acids long. V lost 3 bases and J 1 base, leaving 9 bases between the germline ends. In nucleotides, the CDR3 is TGTGCCAGCAGTTTGGCCCCTCCGAACACTGAAGCTTTCTTT. Protein sequence: CASSLAPPNTEAFF.

This sequence joins TRBV29-1 and TRBJ1-1; 12 bases line up with TRBD1. Germline V CDR1 and CDR2: SQVTM, ANQGSEA. V was clipped by 4 bases and J by 4 bases; unmatched bases: 7. CDR3 length equals 15 residues. This CDR3 is CSVGGQGAVGTEAFF. As DNA, the CDR3 is TGCAGCGTTGGGGGACAGGGGGCGGTAGGCACTGAAGCTTTCTTT. The entire variable domain, with the rest obtained from reference TRBV29-1 and TRBJ1-1, is as follows: SAVISQKPSRDICQRGTSLTIQCQVDSQVTMMFWYRQQPGQSLTLIATANQGSEATYESGFVIDKFPISRPNLTFSTLTVSNMSPEDSSIYLCSVGGQGAVGTEAFFGQGTRLTVV.

The chain couples TRBV7-3 to TRBJ2-7; D is possibly TRBD1 or TRBD2 (5 bases each). CDR3 size: 18 residues. V was shortened by 3 bases and J by 0 bases, with 21 bases between the two germline ends. Germline assignment: CDR1 SGHTA and CDR2 FQGTGA. The CDR3 reads CASSFFGASLPSSYEQYF. The CDR3 DNA sequence: TGTGCCAGCAGCTTTTTCGGGGCTAGCCTCCCTAGCTCCTACGAGCAGTACTTC.

The chain uses TRBV28 and TRBJ2-5, with TRBD2 identical over 7 bases. Losses at the gene ends were 6 bases for V and 5 bases for J; bases not matched to a gene: 9. The CDR3 is 14 amino acids. In germline, CDR1 is MDHEN, CDR2 SYDVKM. This CDR3 reads CASRGEGPAETQYF. For the CDR3, the DNA is TGTGCCAGCAGGGGGGAGGGCCCGGCGGAGACCCAGTACTTC.

This clone was counted only a few times. CDR3 nucleotide sequence: TGTGCCAGCAGCCTGCCAATCTTCGGGAGCTATGGCTACACCTTC. It is translated as CASSLPIFGSYGYTF. The chain joins TRBV5-5 to TRBJ1-2; no clear D. V was trimmed by 4 bases and J by 4 bases, leaving 17 bases between them. The germline gives CDR1 SGHKS, CDR2 YYEKEE (reference sequence). The CDR3 spans 15 residues.

There are a few counts of this clone. This chain connects TRBV7-2 to TRBJ1-5; the D gene is possibly TRBD1 (6 bases). The V and J ends lost 5 bases and 6 bases respectively, with 17 bases between them. Germline CDR1 reads SGHTA; CDR2 reads FQGNSA. The CDR3 loop spans 15 amino acids. The CDR3 spells CASSRDTGTRQPQHF. In DNA, the CDR3 is TGTGCCAGCAGCCGGGACACGGGGACACGTCAGCCCCAGCATTTT.

The CDR3 DNA sequence: TGTGCCACCTCCTTGGGACAGAACTACGAGCAGTACTTC. This gives the protein CATSLGQNYEQYF. The chain links TRBV6-6 to TRBJ2-7; 7 bases are a match to TRBD1. The CDR3 length is 13 residues. CDR1 MNHNY and CDR2 SVGAGI come from the germline V gene (reference sequence). V lost 10 bases, J lost 3 bases, and 9 bases stayed unmatched.

V usage is TRBV6-1 and J usage is TRBJ1-1, with 9 bases aligning to TRBD1. The CDR3 is made up of 16 amino acids. With V trimmed by 3 bases and J by 5 bases, 10 bases remained unmatched. Germline CDR1 is MNHNS and CDR2 is SASEGT. The chain's CDR3 is CASSELPGQGRTEAFF. CDR3 nucleotides: TGTGCCAGCAGTGAGCTTCCGGGACAGGGAAGGACTGAAGCTTTCTTT.

The chain couples TRBV18 to TRBJ2-5, with 9 bases fitting TRBD2. J gave up 5 bases and V 3 bases, and 22 bases lay outside the gene matches. This CDR3 is 20 amino acids long. Germline-derived CDR1 and CDR2 are KGHSH and LQKENI. The CDR3 loop reads CASSPRTTGAGSGGGETQYF. DNA of the CDR3: TGTGCCAGCTCACCCCGGACAACGGGAGCTGGTAGCGGGGGAGGCGAGACCCAGTACTTC.

The V call is TRBV6-4, the J call TRBJ2-1, with 7 bases fitting TRBD2. The length of the CDR3 is 13 residues. Germline V gives CDR1 MRHNA, CDR2 SNTAGT. The V gene end was trimmed by 5 bases and the J gene end by 4 bases; junction bases not matched to a gene: 2. Here the CDR3 reads CASSLAEYNEQFF. The CDR3 region has the DNA TGTGCCAGCAGTCTAGCGGAGTACAATGAGCAGTTCTTC.

Relative to its sample, this clone is large (0.1 to 1%). The chain links TRBV2 to TRBJ1-6, with TRBD1 identical over 10 bases. After removal of 6 bases from V and 7 bases from J, the junction contained 12 bases not matched to a gene. CDR1 is SNHLY and CDR2 is FYNNEI in the germline V gene. The CDR3 covers 17 residues. The CDR3 loop reads CASRRDRGLLDNSPLHF. The CDR3 DNA reads as TGTGCCAGCAGGCGGGACAGGGGACTATTGGACAATTCACCCCTCCACTTT.

There are a few counts of this clone. The rearrangement uses TRBV19 and TRBJ2-6, with 7 nucleotides matching TRBD1. CDR3 length: 16 residues. V trimming: 4 bases; J trimming: 2 bases; junction bases outside the gene matches: 5. From germline, CDR1 is LNHDA and CDR2 SQIVND (reference sequence). Here the CDR3 DNA reads TGTGCCAGTAGTACCGCAGGGGGTACTGGGGCCAACGTCCTGACTTTC. This encodes CASSTAGGTGANVLTF.

This chain links TRBV30 with TRBJ2-3; TRBD2 agrees at 7 bases. The length of the CDR3 is 17 residues. Trimming removed 2 bases from V and 0 bases from J; junction bases left unmatched: 11. CDR1 is GTSNPN and CDR2 is SVGIG in the germline V gene (reference sequence). The CDR3 coding sequence is TGTGCCTGGAGTTACCTCGGGGCCGGGGGGAGCACAGATACGCAGTATTTT. Protein: CAWSYLGAGGSTDTQYF.

The V gene is TRBV27, the J gene TRBJ2-2; no definite D call. V shed 6 bases and J shed 4 bases, with 12 bases lying between them. The CDR3 has 14 residues. Germline V gene data show CDR1 as MNHEY and CDR2 as SMNVEV (reference sequence). Written as DNA, the CDR3 is TGTGCCAGCAGCCCGTTTTTGGCCACCGGGGAGCTGTTTTTT. Residues: CASSPFLATGELFF.

The chain recombines TRBV6-6 with TRBJ1-6; 7 bases are a match to TRBD1. With V trimmed by 5 bases and J by 6 bases, 10 bases remained unmatched. CDR3 length: 16 residues. The germline gives CDR1 MNHNY, CDR2 SVGAGI (reference sequence). CDR3 sequence reads: CASSGGGTVGNSPLHF. The DNA for the CDR3 is TGTGCCAGCAGTGGGGGGGGGACAGTAGGTAATTCACCCCTCCACTTT.

This clone was seen a handful of times. The chain uses TRBV28 and TRBJ2-7; 11 nucleotides agree with TRBD2. CDR3 length: 15 amino acids. The germline CDR1 and CDR2 sequences are MDHEN and SYDVKM. V gave up 5 bases and J gave up 2 bases; unmatched junction bases: 5. The CDR3 DNA reads TGTGCCAGCAGTGCTGGGACTAGCGGAACCTACGAGCAGTACTTC. Protein product: CASSAGTSGTYEQYF.

This sequence joins TRBV5-6 and TRBJ1-5, with 11 bases identical to TRBD1. The junction had 9 bases not matched to a gene; V was cut back by 3 bases and J by 4 bases. CDR3 size: 17 residues. In germline, CDR1 is SGHDT, CDR2 YYEEEE. This CDR3 is CASSSYRDRGRNQPQHF. CDR3 bases: TGTGCCAGCAGCTCCTACCGGGACAGGGGGAGGAATCAGCCCCAGCATTTT.

This clone was seen only a few times. This chain links TRBV6-1 with TRBJ2-2; possible D gene TRBD2, 5 bases. From germline, CDR1 is MNHNS and CDR2 SASEGT. The CDR3 totals 14 residues. V was pared by 6 bases and J by 5 bases, with 13 bases between. The CDR3 region has the DNA TGTGCCAGCAGGGGAGACGGTTCAACCGGGGAGCTGTTTTTT. This encodes CASRGDGSTGELFF.

This clone was recorded a few times. The genes are TRBV7-9 and TRBJ1-5; TRBD1 aligns across 9 bases. J lost 2 bases, V lost 8 bases, and 4 bases had no gene match. Germline values: CDR1 SEHNR, CDR2 FQNEAQ (reference sequence). The CDR3 sequence is 14 residues long. The CDR3 region has the DNA TGTGCCAGCGGGGGACAGGGTGGCAATCAGCCCCAGCATTTT. Translated, it gives CASGGQGGNQPQHF.

The chain combines TRBV7-3 with TRBJ1-6; TRBD1 matches at 9 bases. J was trimmed by 7 bases and V by 5 bases; bases with no gene match: 6. This CDR3 is 15 amino acids long. The germline CDR1 and CDR2 sequences are SGHTA and FQGTGA. The CDR3: CASSGGQGKNSPLHF. The CDR3 DNA reads as TGTGCCAGCAGCGGTGGACAGGGGAAGAATTCACCCCTCCACTTT.

CDR3 region: CASSRLRDRTWTASPYNEQFF. CDR3 sequence (DNA): TGTGCCAGTAGCCGATTGCGGGACAGGACTTGGACTGCCTCCCCCTACAATGAGCAGTTCTTC. The chain uses TRBV19 and TRBJ2-1; the match to TRBD1 covers 8 bases. Looked up from germline, CDR1 is LNHDA and CDR2 is SQIVND (reference sequence). Trimming at V came to 6 bases and at J to 2 bases, leaving 24 bases not matched to a gene. The CDR3 totals 21 residues.

The chain joins TRBV6-1 to TRBJ1-2; D is ambiguous. Germline V gene lookup returns CDR1 MNHNS and CDR2 SASEGT. Trimming pared 0 bases from V and 6 bases from J, leaving 14 bases between. The CDR3 extends over 15 amino acids. CDR3 sequence: CASSEAGGVRNGYTF. The CDR3 DNA is TGTGCCAGCAGTGAAGCCGGCGGCGTGAGGAATGGCTACACCTTC.

In its sample, this clone was seen a few times. This chain connects TRBV6-1 to TRBJ1-2; D possibly corresponds to TRBD1 (5 bases). The germline CDR1 and CDR2 sequences are MNHNS and SASEGT. The CDR3 has 14 amino acids. Trimming cost V 8 bases and J 8 bases, with 21 bases left between them. The CDR3 bases are TGTGCCAGCTTGGGTGGGGCCACTCCCGGAGGCTACACCTTC. Its protein product is CASLGGATPGGYTF.

The V call is TRBV15, the J call TRBJ2-3, with TRBD2 matching 9 bases. Germline CDR1 LNHNV, CDR2 YYDKDF (reference sequence). J was trimmed by 2 bases and V by 3 bases; bases with no gene match: 15. The CDR3 has 19 residues. CDR3 nucleotides: TGTGCCACCAGCAGGGGGAGAGCGGGGGGCACGGGGTACACAGATACGCAGTATTTT. Its protein is CATSRGRAGGTGYTDTQYF. Drawing the rest from reference TRBV15 and TRBJ2-3, the complete variable domain is DAMVIQNPRYQVTQFGKPVTLSCSQTLNHNVMYWYQQKSSQAPKLLFHYYDKDFNNEADTPDNFQSRRPNTSFCFLDIRSPGLGDTAMYLCATSRGRAGGTGYTDTQYFGPGTRLTVL.